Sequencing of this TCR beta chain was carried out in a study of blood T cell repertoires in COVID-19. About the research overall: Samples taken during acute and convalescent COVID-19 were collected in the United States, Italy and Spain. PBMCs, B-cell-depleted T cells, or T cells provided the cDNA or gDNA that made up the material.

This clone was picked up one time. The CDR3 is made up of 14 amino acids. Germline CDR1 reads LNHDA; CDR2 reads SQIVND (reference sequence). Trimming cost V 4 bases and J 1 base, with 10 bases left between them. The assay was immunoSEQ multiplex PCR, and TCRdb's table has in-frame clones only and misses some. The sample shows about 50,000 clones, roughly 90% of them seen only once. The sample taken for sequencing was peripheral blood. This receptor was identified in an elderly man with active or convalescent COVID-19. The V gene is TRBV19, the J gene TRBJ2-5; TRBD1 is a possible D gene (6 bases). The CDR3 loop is CASSTLGAQETQYF. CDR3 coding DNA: TGTGCCAGTAGTACCTTGGGGGCCCAAGAGACCCAGTACTTC.